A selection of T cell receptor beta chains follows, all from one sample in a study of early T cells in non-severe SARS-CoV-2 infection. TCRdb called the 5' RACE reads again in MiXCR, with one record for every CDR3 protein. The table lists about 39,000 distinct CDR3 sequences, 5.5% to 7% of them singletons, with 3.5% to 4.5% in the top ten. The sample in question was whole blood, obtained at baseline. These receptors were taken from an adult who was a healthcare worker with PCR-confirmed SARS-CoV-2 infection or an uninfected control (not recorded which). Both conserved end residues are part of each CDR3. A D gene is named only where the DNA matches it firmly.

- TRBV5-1 CASAGGGAEAFF
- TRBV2 CASSETGNPKGGYTF
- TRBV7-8 CASSLAGHWNEQYF
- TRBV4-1 CASSQAAGTYEQYF
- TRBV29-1 CSVGPWNTEAFF
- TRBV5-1 CASSFRLSGNTEAFF
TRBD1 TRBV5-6 CASSPQGAGYEQYF
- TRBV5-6 CASSGGRMDTNTGELFF
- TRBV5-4 CASSLPGERGANVLTF
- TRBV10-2 CASSALHINTEAFF
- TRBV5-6 CASSSDGFDYGYTF
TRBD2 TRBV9 CASSHTLRTRPFTDTQYF